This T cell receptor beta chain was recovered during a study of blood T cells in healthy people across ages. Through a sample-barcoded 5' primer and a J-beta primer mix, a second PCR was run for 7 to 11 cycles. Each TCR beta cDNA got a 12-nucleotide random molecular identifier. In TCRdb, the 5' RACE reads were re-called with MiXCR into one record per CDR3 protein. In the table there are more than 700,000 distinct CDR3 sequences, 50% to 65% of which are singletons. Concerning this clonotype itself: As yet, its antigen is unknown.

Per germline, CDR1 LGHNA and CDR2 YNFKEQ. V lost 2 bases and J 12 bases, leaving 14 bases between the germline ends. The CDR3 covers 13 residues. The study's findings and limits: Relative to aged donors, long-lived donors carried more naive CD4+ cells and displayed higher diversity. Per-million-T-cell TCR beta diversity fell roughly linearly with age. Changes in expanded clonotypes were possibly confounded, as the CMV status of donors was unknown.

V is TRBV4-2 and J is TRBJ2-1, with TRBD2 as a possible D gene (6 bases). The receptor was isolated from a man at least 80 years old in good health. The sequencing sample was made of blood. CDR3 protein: CASSQLRGGAQFF. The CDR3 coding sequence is TGTGCCAGCAGCCAATTACGAGGAGGGGCGCAGTTCTTC.